This T cell receptor beta chain was obtained from a study of blood T cell repertoires in COVID-19. Overall study: COVID-19 samples collected from the United States, Italy and Spain covered acute and convalescent phases. PBMCs, B-cell-depleted T cells, or T cells provided the cDNA or gDNA that made up the material.

The germline CDR1 and CDR2 sequences are SGHAT and FQNNGV. J gave up 6 bases and V 5 bases, and 11 bases lay outside the gene matches. This CDR3 contains 15 residues. Per the original data handling: Estimates of nucleated cell counts were drawn from the amplification of reference gene primers. Generated by immunoSEQ multiplex PCR, the TCRdb table keeps only in-frame clones and is missing some. V and J calls and clone size are those listed in that table; D and trimming were worked out from the DNA. This table holds 35,000 to 55,000 clones, about nine tenths found once. The sequenced sample was peripheral blood. The clonotype originates from a man between 65 and 79 years old with active COVID-19. The chain couples TRBV11-2 to TRBJ2-7; 9 bases are a match to TRBD1. Here the CDR3 reads CASSPFNPDRGEQYF. As DNA, the CDR3 is TGTGCCAGCAGCCCGTTTAACCCGGACAGGGGCGAGCAGTACTTC.